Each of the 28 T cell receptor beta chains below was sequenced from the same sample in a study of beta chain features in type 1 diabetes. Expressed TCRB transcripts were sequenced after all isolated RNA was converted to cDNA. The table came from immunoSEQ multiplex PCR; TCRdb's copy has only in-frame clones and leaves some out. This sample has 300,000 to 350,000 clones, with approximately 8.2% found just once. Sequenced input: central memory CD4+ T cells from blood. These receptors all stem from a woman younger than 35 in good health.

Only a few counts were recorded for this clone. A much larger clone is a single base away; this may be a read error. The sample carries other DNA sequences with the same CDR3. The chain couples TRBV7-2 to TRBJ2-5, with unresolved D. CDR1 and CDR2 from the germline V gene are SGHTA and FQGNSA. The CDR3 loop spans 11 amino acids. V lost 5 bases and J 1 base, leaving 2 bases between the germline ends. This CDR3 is CASSPQETQYF. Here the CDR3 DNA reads TGTGCCAGCAGCCCCCAAGAGACCCAGTACTTC.

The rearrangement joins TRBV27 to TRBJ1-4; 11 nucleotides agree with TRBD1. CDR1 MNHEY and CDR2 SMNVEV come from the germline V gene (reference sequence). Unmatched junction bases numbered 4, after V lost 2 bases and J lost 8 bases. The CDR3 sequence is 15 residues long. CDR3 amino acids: CASSLQGQGDEKLFF. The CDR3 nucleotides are TGTGCCAGCAGTTTACAGGGACAGGGGGACGAAAAACTGTTTTTT.

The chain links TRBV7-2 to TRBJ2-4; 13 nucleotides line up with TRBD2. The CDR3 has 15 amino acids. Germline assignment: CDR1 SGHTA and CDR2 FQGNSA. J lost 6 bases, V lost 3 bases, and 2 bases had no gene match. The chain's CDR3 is CASSLRTSGRNIQYF. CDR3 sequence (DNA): TGTGCCAGCAGCTTGAGGACTAGCGGGAGAAACATTCAGTACTTC.

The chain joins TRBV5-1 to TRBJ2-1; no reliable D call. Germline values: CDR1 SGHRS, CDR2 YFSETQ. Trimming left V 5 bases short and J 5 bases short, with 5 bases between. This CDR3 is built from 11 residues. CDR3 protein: CASRLDNEQFF. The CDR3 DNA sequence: TGCGCCAGCAGGCTGGACAATGAGCAGTTCTTC.

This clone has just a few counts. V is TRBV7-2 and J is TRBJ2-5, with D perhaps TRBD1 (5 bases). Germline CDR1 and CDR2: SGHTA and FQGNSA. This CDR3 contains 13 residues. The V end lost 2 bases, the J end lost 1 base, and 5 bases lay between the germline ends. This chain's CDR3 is CASSLQGQETQYF. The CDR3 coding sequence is TGTGCCAGCAGCTTACAGGGCCAAGAGACCCAGTACTTC.

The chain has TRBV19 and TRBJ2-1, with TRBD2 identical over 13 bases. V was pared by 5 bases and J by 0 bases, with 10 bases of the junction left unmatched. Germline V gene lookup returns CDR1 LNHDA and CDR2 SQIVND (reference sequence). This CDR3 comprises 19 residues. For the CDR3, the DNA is TGTGCCAGTAGTCCTCGACTAGCGGGAGGATCGAGCTCCTACAATGAGCAGTTCTTC. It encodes CASSPRLAGGSSSYNEQFF.

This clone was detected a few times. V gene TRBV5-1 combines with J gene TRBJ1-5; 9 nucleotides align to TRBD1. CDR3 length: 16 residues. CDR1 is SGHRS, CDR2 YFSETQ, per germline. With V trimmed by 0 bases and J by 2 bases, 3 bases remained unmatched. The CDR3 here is CASSLGDRAGNQPQHF. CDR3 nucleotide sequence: TGCGCCAGCAGCTTGGGGGACAGGGCGGGCAATCAGCCCCAGCATTTT.

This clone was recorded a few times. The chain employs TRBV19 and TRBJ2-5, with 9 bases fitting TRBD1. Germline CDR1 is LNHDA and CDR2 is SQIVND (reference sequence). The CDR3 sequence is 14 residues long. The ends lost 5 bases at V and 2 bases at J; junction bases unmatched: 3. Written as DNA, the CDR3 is TGTGCCAGTAGTCCGGGACAGGGTCAAGAGACCCAGTACTTC. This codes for CASSPGQGQETQYF.

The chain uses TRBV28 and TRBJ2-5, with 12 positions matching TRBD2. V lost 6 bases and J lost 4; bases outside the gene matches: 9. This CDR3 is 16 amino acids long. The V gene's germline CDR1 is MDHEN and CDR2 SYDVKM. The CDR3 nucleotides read TGTGCCAGCAGACCCCCACTAGCGGGAGGCGCAGAGACCCAGTACTTC. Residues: CASRPPLAGGAETQYF.

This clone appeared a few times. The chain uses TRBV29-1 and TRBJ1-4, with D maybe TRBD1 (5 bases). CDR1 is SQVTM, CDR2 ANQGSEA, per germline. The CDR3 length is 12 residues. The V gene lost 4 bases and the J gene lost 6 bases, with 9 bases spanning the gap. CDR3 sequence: CSVVGTDEKLFF. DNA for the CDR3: TGCAGCGTTGTCGGGACGGATGAAAAACTGTTTTTT.

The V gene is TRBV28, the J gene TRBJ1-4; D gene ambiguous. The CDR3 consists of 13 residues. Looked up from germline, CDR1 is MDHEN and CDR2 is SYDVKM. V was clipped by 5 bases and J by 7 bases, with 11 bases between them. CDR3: CASSRAWREKLFF. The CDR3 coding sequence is TGTGCCAGCAGTAGAGCGTGGCGTGAAAAACTGTTTTTT. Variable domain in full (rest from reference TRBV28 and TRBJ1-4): DVKVTQSSRYLVKRTGEKVFLECVQDMDHENMFWYRQDPGLGLRLIYFSYDVKMKEKGDIPEGYSVSREKKERFSLILESASTNQTSMYLCASSRAWREKLFFGSGTQLSVL.

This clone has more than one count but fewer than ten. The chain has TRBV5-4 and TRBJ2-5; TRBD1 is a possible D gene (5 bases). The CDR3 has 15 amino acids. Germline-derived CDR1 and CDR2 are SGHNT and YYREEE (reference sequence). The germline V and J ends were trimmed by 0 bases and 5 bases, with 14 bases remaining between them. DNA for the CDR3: TGTGCCAGCAGCTTGGACACAGGCTTCGGGGAGACCCAGTACTTC. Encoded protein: CASSLDTGFGETQYF.

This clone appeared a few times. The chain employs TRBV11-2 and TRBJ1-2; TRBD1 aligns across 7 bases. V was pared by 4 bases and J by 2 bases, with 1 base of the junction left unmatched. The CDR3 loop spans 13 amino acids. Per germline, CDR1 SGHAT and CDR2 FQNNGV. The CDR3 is CASSSDRNYGYTF. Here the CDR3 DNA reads TGTGCCAGCAGCTCGGACAGGAACTATGGCTACACCTTC.

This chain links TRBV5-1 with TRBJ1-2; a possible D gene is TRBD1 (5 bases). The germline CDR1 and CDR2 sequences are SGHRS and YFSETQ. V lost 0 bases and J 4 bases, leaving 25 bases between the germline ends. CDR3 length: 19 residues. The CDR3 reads CASSLVGPRTPGKSYGYTF. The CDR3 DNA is TGCGCCAGCAGCTTGGTGGGGCCCAGGACACCGGGGAAGAGCTATGGCTACACCTTC. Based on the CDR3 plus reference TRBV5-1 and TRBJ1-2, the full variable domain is KAGVTQTPRYLIKTRGQQVTLSCSPISGHRSVSWYQQTPGQGLQFLFEYFSETQRNKGNFPGRFSGRQFSNSRSEMNVSTLELGDSALYLCASSLVGPRTPGKSYGYTFGSGTRLTVV.

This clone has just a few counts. CDR3 nucleotides: TGCGCCAGCAGCCGAAATACACGCACAGATACGCAGTATTTT. Translating gives CASSRNTRTDTQYF. J is TRBJ2-3 and V is TRBV5-1; the D is unclear. Germline V gene sequence: CDR1 SGHRS, CDR2 YFSETQ. The V end lost 4 bases, the J end lost 1 base, and 10 bases lay between the germline ends. The CDR3 is made up of 14 amino acids.

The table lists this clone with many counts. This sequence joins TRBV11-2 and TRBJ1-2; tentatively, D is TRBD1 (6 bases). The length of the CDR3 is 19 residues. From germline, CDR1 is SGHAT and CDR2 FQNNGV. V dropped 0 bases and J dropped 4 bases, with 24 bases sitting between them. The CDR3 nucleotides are TGTGCCAGCAGCTTAGATCGGTCCCCGGACAGACTAGGTTCCTATGGCTACACCTTC. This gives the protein CASSLDRSPDRLGSYGYTF.

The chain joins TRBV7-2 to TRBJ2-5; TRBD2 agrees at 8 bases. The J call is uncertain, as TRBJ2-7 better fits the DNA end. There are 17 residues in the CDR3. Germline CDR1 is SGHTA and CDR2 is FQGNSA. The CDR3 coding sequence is TGTGCCAGCAGCCGCGGGACTAGGTGGACAAGAGACTACGAGCAGTACTTC. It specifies CASSRGTRWTRDYEQYF.

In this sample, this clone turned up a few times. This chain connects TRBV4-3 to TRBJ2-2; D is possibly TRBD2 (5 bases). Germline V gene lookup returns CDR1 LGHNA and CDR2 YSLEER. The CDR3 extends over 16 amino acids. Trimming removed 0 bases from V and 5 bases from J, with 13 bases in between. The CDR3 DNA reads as TGCGCCAGCAGCCAAGACCCCGGGGAAGGGACCGGGGAGCTGTTTTTT. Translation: CASSQDPGEGTGELFF.

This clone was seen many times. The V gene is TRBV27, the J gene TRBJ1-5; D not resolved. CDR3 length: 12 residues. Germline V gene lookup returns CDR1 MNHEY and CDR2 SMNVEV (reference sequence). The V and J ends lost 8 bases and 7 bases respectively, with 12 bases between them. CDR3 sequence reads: CASWQARQPQHF. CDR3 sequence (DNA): TGTGCCAGCTGGCAGGCTCGACAGCCCCAGCATTTT.

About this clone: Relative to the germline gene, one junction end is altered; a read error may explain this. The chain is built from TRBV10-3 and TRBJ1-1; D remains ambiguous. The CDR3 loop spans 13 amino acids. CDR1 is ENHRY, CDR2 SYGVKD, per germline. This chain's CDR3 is CAISESYSTEAFF. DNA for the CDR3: TGTGCCATCAGCGAGTCGTATAGTACTGAAGCTTTCTTT.

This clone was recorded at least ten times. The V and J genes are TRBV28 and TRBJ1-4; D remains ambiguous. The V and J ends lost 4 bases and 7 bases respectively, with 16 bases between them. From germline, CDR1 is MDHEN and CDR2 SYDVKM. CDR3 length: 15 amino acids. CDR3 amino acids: CASSSPAGSTEKLFF. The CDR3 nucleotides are TGTGCCAGCAGTTCCCCGGCGGGGTCCACTGAAAAACTGTTTTTT.

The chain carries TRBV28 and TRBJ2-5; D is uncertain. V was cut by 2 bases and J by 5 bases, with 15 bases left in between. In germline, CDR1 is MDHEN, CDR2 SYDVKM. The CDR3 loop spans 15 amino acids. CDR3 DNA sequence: TGTGCCAGCAGTTTAGCGGCCCAAAACGGGGAGACCCAGTACTTC. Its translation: CASSLAAQNGETQYF.

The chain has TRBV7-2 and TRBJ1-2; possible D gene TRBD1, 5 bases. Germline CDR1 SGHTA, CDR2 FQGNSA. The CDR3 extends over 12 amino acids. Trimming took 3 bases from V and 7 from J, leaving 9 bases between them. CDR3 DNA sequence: TGTGCCAGCAGCTTTAACGGGGGTGGCTACACCTTC. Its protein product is CASSFNGGGYTF.

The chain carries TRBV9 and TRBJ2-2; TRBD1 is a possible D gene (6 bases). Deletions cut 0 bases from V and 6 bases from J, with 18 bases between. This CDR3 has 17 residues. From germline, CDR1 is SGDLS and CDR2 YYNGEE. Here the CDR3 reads CASSVGVGTLDSGELFF. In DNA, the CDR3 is TGTGCCAGCAGCGTAGGTGTGGGGACACTCGATTCCGGGGAGCTGTTTTTT.

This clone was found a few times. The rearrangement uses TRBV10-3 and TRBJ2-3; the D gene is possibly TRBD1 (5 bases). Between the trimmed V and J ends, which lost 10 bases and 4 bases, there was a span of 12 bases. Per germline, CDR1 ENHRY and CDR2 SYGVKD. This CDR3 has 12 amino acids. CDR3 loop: CATNAGSDTQYF. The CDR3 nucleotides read TGTGCCACTAACGCAGGGTCAGATACGCAGTATTTT.

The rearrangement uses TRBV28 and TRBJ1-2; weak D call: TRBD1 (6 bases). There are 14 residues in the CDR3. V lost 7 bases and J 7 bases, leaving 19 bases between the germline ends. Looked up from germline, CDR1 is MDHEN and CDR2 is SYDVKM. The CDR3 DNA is TGTGCCAGCACTCCCGCGGCGGGGGCGGGTGGCTACACCTTC. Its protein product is CASTPAAGAGGYTF.

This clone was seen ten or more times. CDR3 residues: CASSLLGSGRSSYEQYF. CDR3 coding DNA: TGTGCCAGCAGCTTATTGGGTAGCGGGAGAAGCTCCTACGAGCAGTACTTC. The V and J genes are TRBV7-2 and TRBJ2-7, with TRBD2 identical over 9 bases. V dropped 2 bases and J dropped 0; count of bases not matched to a gene: 8. The length of the CDR3 is 17 residues. Per the germline V gene, CDR1 is SGHTA and CDR2 is FQGNSA. The full variable domain, its missing parts supplied by reference TRBV7-2 and TRBJ2-7, is GAGVSQSPSNKVTEKGKDVELRCDPISGHTALYWYRQSLGQGLEFLIYFQGNSAPDKSGLPSDRFSAERTGGSVSTLTIQRTQQEDSAVYLCASSLLGSGRSSYEQYFGPGTRLTVT.

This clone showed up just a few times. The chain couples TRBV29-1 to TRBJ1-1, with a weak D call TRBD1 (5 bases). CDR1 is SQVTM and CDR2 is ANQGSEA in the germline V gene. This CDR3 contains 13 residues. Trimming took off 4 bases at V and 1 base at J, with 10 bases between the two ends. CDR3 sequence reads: CSVAGGRNTEAFF. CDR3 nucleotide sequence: TGCAGCGTTGCTGGGGGGAGGAACACTGAAGCTTTCTTT.